A selection of T cell receptor beta chains follows, all from one sample in a study of blood T cell repertoires in COVID-19. Libraries were prepared by immunoSEQ multiplex PCR; TCRdb keeps only in-frame clonotypes and omits some of them. The table has some 120,000 clones, 55% to 75% seen once. Sequencing used peripheral blood. These receptors were taken from a woman in her 70s with acute or convalescent COVID-19. Both conserved end residues are part of each CDR3. The D gene is left open where the match is weak. Only part of the rows carry a size: once, few, many, or a class if the clone is expanded.

d_call: NA
j_call: TRBJ2-5
clone_size: NA
v_call: TRBV10-3
cdr3_nt: TGTGCCACCAGGGCAGGTAATCAAGAGACCCAGTACTTC
cdr3_aa: CATRAGNQETQYF

d_call: TRBD1
j_call: TRBJ1-5
clone_size: NA
v_call: TRBV15
cdr3_nt: TGTGCCACCAGCCAGACAGGGGGTTATCAGCCCCAGCATTTT
cdr3_aa: CATSQTGGYQPQHF

d_call: TRBD1
j_call: TRBJ1-2
clone_size: NA
v_call: TRBV5-4
cdr3_nt: TGTGCCAGCAGCTTTTGGGGGACAGGGGGAAATGGCTACACCTTC
cdr3_aa: CASSFWGTGGNGYTF

d_call: TRBD1
j_call: TRBJ2-7
clone_size: NA
v_call: TRBV5-5
cdr3_nt: TGTGCCAGCAGCCTGGTCCCGGGACAGGGTTCCTACGAGCAGTACTTC
cdr3_aa: CASSLVPGQGSYEQYF

d_call: TRBD1
j_call: TRBJ2-5
clone_size: NA
v_call: TRBV5-4
cdr3_nt: TGTGCCAGCAGCCCGGACAGGGGGAGCCAAGAGACCCAGTACTTC
cdr3_aa: CASSPDRGSQETQYF

d_call: TRBD1
j_call: TRBJ1-6
clone_size: NA
v_call: TRBV9
cdr3_nt: TGTGCCAGCAGCTCGCGGACAGGGTATAATTCACCCCTCCACTTT
cdr3_aa: CASSSRTGYNSPLHF

d_call: TRBD1
j_call: TRBJ2-7
clone_size: NA
v_call: TRBV28
cdr3_nt: TGTGCCAGCAGTTTCCGGGACAGACCCGGGTACGAGCAGTACTTC
cdr3_aa: CASSFRDRPGYEQYF

d_call: TRBD1
j_call: TRBJ1-2
clone_size: few
v_call: TRBV28
cdr3_nt: TGTGCCAGCAGTTTAAATGACAGGGTCTATGGCTACACCTTC
cdr3_aa: CASSLNDRVYGYTF

d_call: NA
j_call: TRBJ2-7
clone_size: NA
v_call: TRBV5-5
cdr3_nt: TGTGCCAGCAGCTTAGTTTACTCCGAGCAGTACTTC
cdr3_aa: CASSLVYSEQYF

d_call: NA
j_call: TRBJ2-1
clone_size: few
v_call: TRBV5-1
cdr3_nt: TGCGCCAGCAGCTTGAGCGTCCAATCCTACAATGAGCAGTTCTTC
cdr3_aa: CASSLSVQSYNEQFF

d_call: NA
j_call: TRBJ2-2
clone_size: NA
v_call: TRBV11-3
cdr3_nt: TGTGCCAGCAGCTTTGAGAGCGGGGAGCTGTTTTTT
cdr3_aa: CASSFESGELFF

d_call: NA
j_call: TRBJ2-3
clone_size: NA
v_call: TRBV20-1
cdr3_nt: TGCAGTGCTAGTAAAAGCGCAGGGACAGATACGCAGTATTTT
cdr3_aa: CSASKSAGTDTQYF

d_call: NA
j_call: TRBJ1-4
clone_size: NA
v_call: TRBV4-1
cdr3_nt: TGCGCCAGCAGCTCTCAGCACAGGGTGCATGAAAAACTGTTTTTT
cdr3_aa: CASSSQHRVHEKLFF

d_call: NA
j_call: TRBJ2-1
clone_size: NA
v_call: TRBV7-3
cdr3_nt: TGTGCCAGCAGCTTAAACACTGCGGGAGAGCAGTTCTTC
cdr3_aa: CASSLNTAGEQFF

d_call: NA
j_call: TRBJ2-7
clone_size: few
v_call: TRBV28
cdr3_nt: TGTGCCAGCAGCTCACCCAGCGAGAGCTACGAGCAGTACTTC
cdr3_aa: CASSSPSESYEQYF

d_call: NA
j_call: TRBJ2-7
clone_size: NA
v_call: TRBV12-3/TRBV12-4
cdr3_nt: TGTGCCAGCAGCCCCGAGGGCTACGAGCAGTACTTC
cdr3_aa: CASSPEGYEQYF

d_call: TRBD1
j_call: TRBJ2-4
clone_size: NA
v_call: TRBV18
cdr3_nt: TGTGCCAGCTCCCAAGGACAGGGGTCGCGACTAGCCAAAAACATTCAGTACTTC
cdr3_aa: CASSQGQGSRLAKNIQYF

d_call: NA
j_call: TRBJ2-7
clone_size: few
v_call: TRBV28
cdr3_nt: TGTGCCAGCAGTTTCGGGTTCCCGAGGTCCTACGAGCAGTACTTC
cdr3_aa: CASSFGFPRSYEQYF

d_call: NA
j_call: TRBJ1-3
clone_size: NA
v_call: TRBV9
cdr3_nt: TGTGCCAGCAGCCCAGGGGACGCTAGGGGAAACACCATATATTTT
cdr3_aa: CASSPGDARGNTIYF

d_call: NA
j_call: TRBJ1-2
clone_size: NA
v_call: TRBV6-5
cdr3_nt: TGTGCCAGCAGGGGGGCAAACTATGGCTACACCTTC
cdr3_aa: CASRGANYGYTF

d_call: TRBD2
j_call: TRBJ2-7
clone_size: NA
v_call: TRBV30
cdr3_nt: TGTGCCTGGAGTGTACTAGCGGGAGGAGGAGAGCAGTACTTC
cdr3_aa: CAWSVLAGGGEQYF

d_call: TRBD2
j_call: TRBJ2-2
clone_size: many
v_call: TRBV28
cdr3_nt: TGTGCCAGCAGTTTATGGCCTAGCGGTGACACCGGGGAGCTGTTTTTT
cdr3_aa: CASSLWPSGDTGELFF

d_call: TRBD1
j_call: TRBJ1-4
clone_size: NA
v_call: TRBV4-1
cdr3_nt: TGCGCCAGCAGCCGTGGACAGGGAACTAATGAAAAACTGTTTTTT
cdr3_aa: CASSRGQGTNEKLFF

d_call: TRBD1
j_call: TRBJ2-1
clone_size: NA
v_call: TRBV29-1
cdr3_nt: TGCAGCGGACAGGGACAATACAATGAGCAGTTCTTC
cdr3_aa: CSGQGQYNEQFF

d_call: NA
j_call: TRBJ1-6
clone_size: NA
v_call: TRBV6-5
cdr3_nt: TGTGCCAGCAGTTCCCCCGAGAGCTCCTATAATTCACCCCTCCACTTT
cdr3_aa: CASSSPESSYNSPLHF

d_call: NA
j_call: TRBJ1-5
clone_size: NA
v_call: TRBV27
cdr3_nt: TGTGCCAGCAGTTCCCGACAGGTCGGTCAATCAGCCCAGCATTTT
cdr3_aa: CASSSRQVGQSAQHF

d_call: NA
j_call: TRBJ2-2
clone_size: NA
v_call: TRBV3-1/TRBV3-2
cdr3_nt: TGTGCCAGCAGTAGATCCGGGGAGCTGTTTTTT
cdr3_aa: CASSRSGELFF

d_call: NA
j_call: TRBJ1-1
clone_size: few
v_call: TRBV6-5
cdr3_nt: TGTGCCAGCAGTTACTCGAGGGAGGGTTACACTGAAGCTTTCTTT
cdr3_aa: CASSYSREGYTEAFF

d_call: TRBD2
j_call: TRBJ2-1
clone_size: NA
v_call: TRBV12-3/TRBV12-4
cdr3_nt: TGTGCCAGCAGGGCGGGAGGATACAATGAGCAGTTCTTC
cdr3_aa: CASRAGGYNEQFF

d_call: NA
j_call: TRBJ1-1
clone_size: NA
v_call: TRBV30
cdr3_nt: TGTGCCTGGAGTGTACCCCCGACTCTGAACACTGAAGCTTTCTTT
cdr3_aa: CAWSVPPTLNTEAFF

d_call: TRBD1
j_call: TRBJ1-5
clone_size: once
v_call: TRBV6-6
cdr3_nt: TGTGCCAGCAGTTACCCAGGGGGTCAGCCCCAGCATTTT
cdr3_aa: CASSYPGGQPQHF

d_call: TRBD1
j_call: TRBJ1-5
clone_size: NA
v_call: TRBV27
cdr3_nt: TGTGCCAGCAGTTTTGGCAGGGGGAGCAATCAGCCCCAGCATTTT
cdr3_aa: CASSFGRGSNQPQHF

d_call: TRBD1
j_call: TRBJ2-6
clone_size: once
v_call: TRBV18
cdr3_nt: TGTGCCAGCTCACCACGGGGACAGGAGAGCTCTGGGGCCAACGTCCTGACTTTC
cdr3_aa: CASSPRGQESSGANVLTF

d_call: TRBD1
j_call: TRBJ1-6
clone_size: few
v_call: TRBV10-3
cdr3_nt: TGTGCCATCAGTGGGGACAGGGGGCCGGGAGGTTCACCCCTCCACTTT
cdr3_aa: CAISGDRGPGGSPLHF

d_call: TRBD1
j_call: TRBJ2-7
clone_size: NA
v_call: TRBV4-3
cdr3_nt: TGCGCCAGCAGCCGGGGACAGGGCTACGAGCAGTACTTC
cdr3_aa: CASSRGQGYEQYF

d_call: TRBD1
j_call: TRBJ2-1
clone_size: NA
v_call: TRBV7-7
cdr3_nt: TGTGCCAGCAGTTCCGACAGGGAGTTCTTC
cdr3_aa: CASSSDREFF

d_call: TRBD2
j_call: TRBJ2-2
clone_size: NA
v_call: TRBV11-2
cdr3_nt: TGTGCCAGCAGCCAGACTAGCAACACCGGGGAGCTGTTTTTT
cdr3_aa: CASSQTSNTGELFF

d_call: TRBD1
j_call: TRBJ1-3
clone_size: NA
v_call: TRBV28
cdr3_nt: TGTGCCAGCAGTTTAACCGGGACAGTCTCTGGAAACACCATATATTTT
cdr3_aa: CASSLTGTVSGNTIYF

d_call: TRBD2
j_call: TRBJ2-1
clone_size: NA
v_call: TRBV10-3
cdr3_nt: TGTGCCATCAGTGAGTCGGGGGGGAGCTCCTACAATGAGCAGTTCTTC
cdr3_aa: CAISESGGSSYNEQFF

d_call: TRBD1
j_call: TRBJ2-2
clone_size: NA
v_call: TRBV19
cdr3_nt: TGTGCCAGTAGTAGGGCTCCGGGACAGGGCCCCGGGGAGCTGTTTTTT
cdr3_aa: CASSRAPGQGPGELFF

d_call: TRBD1
j_call: TRBJ2-3
clone_size: NA
v_call: TRBV9
cdr3_nt: TGTGCCAGCAGCGTAACCTGGACAGGAGATACGCAGTATTTT
cdr3_aa: CASSVTWTGDTQYF

d_call: NA
j_call: TRBJ1-2
clone_size: NA
v_call: TRBV2
cdr3_nt: TGTGCCAGCAGCGACCGGACGGACTACCCCTATGGCTACACCTTC
cdr3_aa: CASSDRTDYPYGYTF

d_call: NA
j_call: TRBJ2-1
clone_size: NA
v_call: TRBV21-1
cdr3_nt: TGTGCCAGCACCGAGGGACTAGCGCTCAATGAGCAGTTCTTC
cdr3_aa: CASTEGLALNEQFF

d_call: NA
j_call: TRBJ2-5
clone_size: NA
v_call: TRBV7-2
cdr3_nt: TGTGCCAGCAGCCCGTTTTTAGAGACCCAGTACTTC
cdr3_aa: CASSPFLETQYF

d_call: NA
j_call: TRBJ1-2
clone_size: NA
v_call: TRBV5-1
cdr3_nt: TGCGCCAGCAGCACTGAGAACCTCCGGGGGTATGGCTACACCTTC
cdr3_aa: CASSTENLRGYGYTF

d_call: NA
j_call: TRBJ2-2
clone_size: NA
v_call: TRBV9
cdr3_nt: TGTGCCAGCAGAGTACAGGGGAACACCGGGGAGCTGTTTTTT
cdr3_aa: CASRVQGNTGELFF

d_call: NA
j_call: TRBJ1-1
clone_size: NA
v_call: TRBV15
cdr3_nt: TGTGCCACCAGCAGGGGGCAGGGGACTGAAGCTTTCTTT
cdr3_aa: CATSRGQGTEAFF

d_call: TRBD1
j_call: TRBJ1-2
clone_size: NA
v_call: TRBV29-1
cdr3_nt: TGCAGCGTTGAGACCGACAGGGGGCTGTATTCTAAAGGCTACACCTTC
cdr3_aa: CSVETDRGLYSKGYTF

d_call: NA
j_call: TRBJ1-1
clone_size: NA
v_call: TRBV11-2
cdr3_nt: TGTGCCAGCAGCTTAGTACAGATGAACACTGAAGCTTTCTTT
cdr3_aa: CASSLVQMNTEAFF

d_call: TRBD2
j_call: TRBJ2-5
clone_size: NA
v_call: TRBV7-9
cdr3_nt: TGTGCCAGCACCCCTGGATCTAGCGGAGTACAAGAGACCCAGTACTTC
cdr3_aa: CASTPGSSGVQETQYF

d_call: TRBD1
j_call: TRBJ2-7
clone_size: NA
v_call: TRBV6-2/TRBV6-3
cdr3_nt: TGTGCCAGCAGTTCCACCGGGACAGGGGGCTACGAGCAGTACTTC
cdr3_aa: CASSSTGTGGYEQYF

d_call: NA
j_call: TRBJ1-6
clone_size: NA
v_call: TRBV27
cdr3_nt: TGTGCCAGCAGCACTTCAAATTCACCCCTCCACTTT
cdr3_aa: CASSTSNSPLHF

d_call: NA
j_call: TRBJ1-2
clone_size: NA
v_call: TRBV11-3
cdr3_nt: TGTGCCAGCAGCCCGACAGATTCGGACTATGGCTACACCTTC
cdr3_aa: CASSPTDSDYGYTF

d_call: TRBD2
j_call: TRBJ2-2
clone_size: NA
v_call: TRBV19
cdr3_nt: TGTGCCAGTAGTTCCCACCGGCGAGCGGGGGGGGACACCGGGGAGCTGTTTTTT
cdr3_aa: CASSSHRRAGGDTGELFF

d_call: NA
j_call: TRBJ1-1
clone_size: NA
v_call: TRBV7-3
cdr3_nt: TGTGCCAGCAGCTTAACAGGGGCGAACACTGAAGCTTTCTTT
cdr3_aa: CASSLTGANTEAFF

d_call: TRBD1
j_call: TRBJ1-6
clone_size: NA
v_call: TRBV5-1
cdr3_nt: TGCGCCAGCAGCCGAAGACAGGGGACAGAAAATTCACCCCTCCACTTT
cdr3_aa: CASSRRQGTENSPLHF

d_call: NA
j_call: TRBJ2-5
clone_size: NA
v_call: TRBV11-3
cdr3_nt: TGTGCCAGCAGCCGACAGGTTGGGGAGACCCAGTACTTC
cdr3_aa: CASSRQVGETQYF

d_call: NA
j_call: TRBJ2-1
clone_size: NA
v_call: TRBV28
cdr3_nt: TGTGCCAGCAGTTTTTCCACACTAGGATTTATTGAGCAGTTCTTC
cdr3_aa: CASSFSTLGFIEQFF

d_call: TRBD1
j_call: TRBJ2-5
clone_size: once
v_call: TRBV5-5
cdr3_nt: TGTGCCAGCAGTAACCCTCTAACAGGGGTAGAGACCCAGTACTTC
cdr3_aa: CASSNPLTGVETQYF